What follows are 3 T cell receptor beta chains derived from one specimen sequenced in a study of molecular identifiers for immune sequencing clone quantification. TCRdb recomputed calls from the PCR reads with MiXCR, one row per CDR3 protein. The table records about 320,000 distinct CDR3 sequences, about 22% of them present only once. What was sequenced was naive CD8+ T cells from blood, with Jurkat cell RNA spiked in. Described subset: FACS-sorted CD8+CD4-CCR7+CD45RA+ naive T cells. Source of these receptors: a human donor in good health. Some libraries in this study had Jurkat cell RNA spiked in.

In this sample, this clonotype turned up a few times. This rearrangement joins TRBV29-1 to TRBJ2-7; D gene ambiguous. The V end was cut by 2 bases, the J end by 5 bases, with 7 bases between. Germline assignment: CDR1 SQVTM and CDR2 ANQGSEA. The CDR3 is made up of 11 amino acids. The CDR3, as DNA: TGCAGCGTTGAAATGGGGAACGAGCAGTACTTC. Its protein product is CSVEMGNEQYF.

This clonotype was seen a handful of times. A much more abundant neighbour one base away suggests this may be a read error. The rearrangement joins TRBV29-1 to TRBJ1-1; D not certain. The germline gives CDR1 SQVTM, CDR2 ANQGSEA. The CDR3 is 11 amino acids. The CDR3 DNA reads as TGCAGCGTTGATTCCAACACTGGAGCTTTCTTT. Translation gives CSVDSNTGAFF.

The chain recombines TRBV7-6 with TRBJ2-7, with 10 positions matching TRBD2. Trimming removed 4 bases from V and 3 bases from J; junction bases left unmatched: 3. The germline gives CDR1 SGHVS, CDR2 FNYEAQ. CDR3 length equals 14 residues. CDR3 amino acids: CASSYERGGYEQYF. The CDR3 nucleotides read TGTGCCAGCAGCTATGAGCGGGGGGGCTACGAGCAGTACTTC.